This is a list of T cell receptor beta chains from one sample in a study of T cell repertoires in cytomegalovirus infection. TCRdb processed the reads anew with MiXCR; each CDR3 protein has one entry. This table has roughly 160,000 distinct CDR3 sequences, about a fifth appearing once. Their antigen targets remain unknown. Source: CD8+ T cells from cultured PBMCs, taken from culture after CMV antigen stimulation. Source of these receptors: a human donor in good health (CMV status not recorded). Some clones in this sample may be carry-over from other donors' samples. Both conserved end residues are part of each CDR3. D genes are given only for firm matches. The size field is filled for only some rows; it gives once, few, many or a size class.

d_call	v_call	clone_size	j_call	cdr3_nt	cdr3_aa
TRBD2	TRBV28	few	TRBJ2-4	TGTGCCAGCAGAGGCTCCAGCGGGGGGGCATGGGCCAAAAACATTCAGTACTTC	CASRGSSGGAWAKNIQYF
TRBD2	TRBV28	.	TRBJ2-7	TGTGCCAGCAGTGGACTAGCGGGGGGAATCTACGAGCAGTACTTC	CASSGLAGGIYEQYF
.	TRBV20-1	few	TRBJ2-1	TGCAGTGCCACCCCCCGGGGCTACAATGAGCAGTTCTTC	CSATPRGYNEQFF
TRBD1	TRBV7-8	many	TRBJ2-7	TGTGCCAGCAGCTTAGTGGGACAGAGAGCCCCCTACGAGCAGTACTTC	CASSLVGQRAPYEQYF
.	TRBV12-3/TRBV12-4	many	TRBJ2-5	TGTGCCAGCAGTTTTCTACCAGGGGTAGAGACCCAGTACTTC	CASSFLPGVETQYF
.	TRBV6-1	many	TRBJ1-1	TGTGCCAGCAGTGACAGGGTGAACACTGAAGCTTTCTTT	CASSDRVNTEAFF
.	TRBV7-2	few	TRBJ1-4	TGTGCCAGCAGCTTAGCTGGGGGCGGGATTGAAAAACTGTTTTTT	CASSLAGGGIEKLFF
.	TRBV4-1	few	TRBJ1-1	TGCGCCAGCAGCCAATTCGGCCCGTCAAGGGACACTGAAGCTTTCTTT	CASSQFGPSRDTEAFF
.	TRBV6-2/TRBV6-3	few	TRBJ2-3	TGTGCCAGCAGTTACTCGTCGTGGACTAGCACAGATACGCAGTATTTT	CASSYSSWTSTDTQYF
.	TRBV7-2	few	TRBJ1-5	TGTGCCAGCAGCTCCTCGTGGAGGGGAGACAATCAGCCCCAGCATTTT	CASSSSWRGDNQPQHF
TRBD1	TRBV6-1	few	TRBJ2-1	TGTGCCAGCAGTGAAGGAGGGACAGGGTATTACAATGAGCAGTTCTTC	CASSEGGTGYYNEQFF
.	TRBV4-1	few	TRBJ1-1	TGCGCCAGCAGCCCCGCTCGTGGATACACTGAAGCTTTCTTT	CASSPARGYTEAFF
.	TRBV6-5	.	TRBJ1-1	TGTACCAGCAGTTACTCGACAGCCTCAGGAACTGAAGCTTTCTTT	CTSSYSTASGTEAFF
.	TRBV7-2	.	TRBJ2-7	TGTGCCAGCAGCTTACGAAAGGTCTACGAGCAGTACTTC	CASSLRKVYEQYF
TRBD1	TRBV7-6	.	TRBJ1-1	TGTGCCAGCAGCGCCGACAGGGGAGAAGCTTTCTTT	CASSADRGEAFF
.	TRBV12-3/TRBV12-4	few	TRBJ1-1	TGTGCCAGCAGTTTAGCCTTCACAGCTTTCTTT	CASSLAFTAFF
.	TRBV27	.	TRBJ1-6	TGTGCCAGCAGTGGAGGGGGATATAATTCACCCCTCCACTTT	CASSGGGYNSPLHF
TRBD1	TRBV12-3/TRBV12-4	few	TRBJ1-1	TGTGCCAGCAGGTCAGGGGACAGGAACACTGAAGCTTTCTTT	CASRSGDRNTEAFF
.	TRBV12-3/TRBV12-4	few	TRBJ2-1	TGTGCCAGCAGTGGGGGTGTGGACAGCACCTACAATGAGCAGTTCTTC	CASSGGVDSTYNEQFF
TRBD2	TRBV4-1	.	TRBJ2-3	TGCGCCAGCAGCCACTTTAGCGGGGGGATCAAAGATACGCAGTATTTT	CASSHFSGGIKDTQYF
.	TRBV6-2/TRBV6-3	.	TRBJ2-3	TGTGCCAGCAGTTCCCGAAAGGGTACTATTGCAGATACGCAGTATTTT	CASSSRKGTIADTQYF
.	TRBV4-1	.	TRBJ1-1	TGCGCCAGCAGCCGCTCAGTGAACACTGAAGCTTTCTTT	CASSRSVNTEAFF
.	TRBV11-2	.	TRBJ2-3	TGTGCCAGCAGGCTAGACTACAGGGAATCCGATACGCAGTATTTT	CASRLDYRESDTQYF
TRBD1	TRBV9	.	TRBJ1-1	TGTGCCAGCAGCGTAGGGGGGACAGGGTCTATGAACACTGAAGCTTTCTTT	CASSVGGTGSMNTEAFF
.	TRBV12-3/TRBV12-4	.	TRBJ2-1	TGTGCCAGCAGGCCCTCGTTACTGGAACAGGCTTACTCCTACAATGAGCAGTTCTTC	CASRPSLLEQAYSYNEQFF
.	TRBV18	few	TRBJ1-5	TGTGCCAGCTCACCAACCCGGGCCCATAGCAATCAGCCCCAGCATTTT	CASSPTRAHSNQPQHF
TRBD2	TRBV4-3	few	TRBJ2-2	TGCGCCAGCCGGCCCCATCTATCGGGGGAGGGCACCGGGGAGCTGTTTTTT	CASRPHLSGEGTGELFF
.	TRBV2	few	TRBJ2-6	TGTGCCAGCAGTGAAGCGCACGACGTTAGCTCTGGGGCCAACGTCCTGACTTTC	CASSEAHDVSSGANVLTF
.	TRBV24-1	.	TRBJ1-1	TGTGCCACCAGTTTAACGGACAGCTTTGGTGGAAACACTGAAGCTTTCTTT	CATSLTDSFGGNTEAFF
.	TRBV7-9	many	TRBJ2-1	TGTGCCAGCAGCCCAGGTTACAATGAGCAGTTCTTC	CASSPGYNEQFF
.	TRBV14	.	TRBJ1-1	TGTGCCAGCAGCCAAGAAGAACGATTAGTGAACACTGAAGCTTTCTTT	CASSQEERLVNTEAFF
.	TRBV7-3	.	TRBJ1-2	TGTGCCAGCAGCTTAACGGGATCCGATGGCTACACCTTC	CASSLTGSDGYTF
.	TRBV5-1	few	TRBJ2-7	TGCGCCAGCAGCTTGGACCAGGGGCAGTACTTC	CASSLDQGQYF
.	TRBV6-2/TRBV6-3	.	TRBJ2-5	TGTGCCAGCAGGCTACTAGAGGAAGAGACCCAGTACTTC	CASRLLEEETQYF
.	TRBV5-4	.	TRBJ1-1	TGTGCCAGCAGCAACACGGTGAACACTGAAGCTTTCTTT	CASSNTVNTEAFF
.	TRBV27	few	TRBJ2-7	TGTGCCAGCAGTTTATCCGCAGGGGGGTCCTACGAGCAGTACTTC	CASSLSAGGSYEQYF
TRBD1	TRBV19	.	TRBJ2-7	TGTGCCAGTACCTCCGGGACAGGGCGCTACGAGCAGTACTTC	CASTSGTGRYEQYF
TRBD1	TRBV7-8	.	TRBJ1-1	TGTGCCAGCAGCTCTTCAGGGGGCTTTACTGAAGCTTTCTTT	CASSSSGGFTEAFF
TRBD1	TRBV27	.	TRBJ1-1	TGTGCCAGCAGTTTAGGGGCAGGGGGCTTAAACACTGAAGCTTTCTTT	CASSLGAGGLNTEAFF
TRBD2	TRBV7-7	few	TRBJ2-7	TGTGCTAGCAGCTTAGAAAGGGCGGATGGGAGGGAAGCGGTCTACGAGCAGTACTTC	CASSLERADGREAVYEQYF
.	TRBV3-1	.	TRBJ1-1	TGTGCCAGCAGTTCTGAATCGGCCTCTGAAGCTTTCTTT	CASSSESASEAFF
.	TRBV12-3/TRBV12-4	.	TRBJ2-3	TGTGCCAGCAGCGGGACTTACCCGAGGGGCACAGATACGCAGTATTTT	CASSGTYPRGTDTQYF
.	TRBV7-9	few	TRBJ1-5	TGTGCCAGCAGCTTAGTTCGGGATGAGAATGGGTACCAGCCCCAGCATTTT	CASSLVRDENGYQPQHF
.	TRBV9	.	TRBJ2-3	TGTGCCAGCAGCCGGGCGGATACGCAGTATTTT	CASSRADTQYF
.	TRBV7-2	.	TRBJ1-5	TGTGCCAGCAGTCCGACAGATAGCAATCAGCCCCAGCATTTT	CASSPTDSNQPQHF
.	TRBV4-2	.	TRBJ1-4	TGTGCCAGCAGCCAAGAGGGGGCAGAGAGGGCAAAACTGTTTTTT	CASSQEGAERAKLFF